A single sample is the source of the 8 T cell receptor delta chains below, sequenced in a study of gamma-delta T cells after stem cell transplantation. TCRdb reprocessed the RT-PCR reads through CATT. The sample has some 2,300 delta-chain clones; around 23% are singletons. The sequencing sample was made of gamma-delta T cells. The receptors shown here come from a human donor. It is not recorded whose cells these are; they may come from a transplant donor.

This clone was observed a handful of times. V usage is TRDV1 and J usage is TRDJ1; D is undetermined. This CDR3 comprises 16 residues. Looked up from germline, CDR1 is TSWWSYY and CDR2 is QGS. V was clipped by 3 bases and J by 0 bases, with 14 bases between them. CDR3 region: CALGDFPGLYTDKLIF. In nucleotides, the CDR3 is TGTGCTCTTGGGGATTTCCCGGGCCTGTACACCGATAAACTCATCTTT.

The rearrangement joins TRDV2 to TRDJ1, with a tentative D call TRDD3 (6 bases). Assignment of the J gene here rests on matching the DNA to germline, because TCRdb gives none. V shed 3 bases and J shed 2 bases, with 12 bases lying between them. This CDR3 region has 14 residues. Per germline, CDR1 GEAIGNYY and CDR2 EKD. Here the CDR3 reads CACDGRGETDKLIF. The CDR3, as DNA: TGTGCCTGTGACGGACGGGGGGAGACCGATAAACTCATCTTT.

This chain connects TRDV1 to TRDJ1; D remains unclear. The V gene's germline CDR1 is TSWWSYY and CDR2 QGS. This CDR3 region has 17 residues. V was clipped by 2 bases and J by 0 bases, with 16 bases between them. The CDR3 region has the DNA TGTGCTCTTGGGGAATGCTATACTGCGAAGTACACCGATAAACTCATCTTT. This codes for CALGECYTAKYTDKLIF.

By frequency in the sample, this clone is large. V gene TRDV1 combines with J gene TRDJ1; maybe TRDD3 (5 bases). CDR1 is TSWWSYY, CDR2 QGS, per germline. V was pared by 2 bases and J by 10 bases, with 23 bases between. The CDR3 extends over 16 amino acids. CDR3 amino acids: CALGESSGYWSNGLIF. The CDR3 DNA follows: TGTGCTCTTGGGGAAAGTTCGGGGTACTGGTCCAATGGACTCATCTTT.

This clone rates as large. Other DNA sequences of this sample code for an identical CDR3. This chain joins TRDV2 and TRDJ3, with 10 positions matching TRDD3. This CDR3 is 18 amino acids long. The junction had 2 bases not matched to a gene; V was cut back by 1 base and J by 0 bases. Looked up from germline, CDR1 is GEAIGNYY and CDR2 is EKD. The CDR3 reads CACDTGGYSSWDTRQMFF. CDR3 nucleotide sequence: TGTGCCTGTGACACTGGGGGATACAGCTCCTGGGACACCCGACAGATGTTTTTC.

Judged by abundance, this clone is medium-sized. CDR3 coding DNA: TGTGCTCTTGGGGAACTTATCGGGAAAAGTACTGGGGGATACACCGATAAACTCATCTTT. This encodes CALGELIGKSTGGYTDKLIF. The gene calls are TRDV1 and TRDJ1, with 10 bases aligning to TRDD3. The CDR3 consists of 20 residues. Trimming removed 0 bases from V and 0 bases from J; junction bases left unmatched: 13. Germline V gene sequence: CDR1 TSWWSYY, CDR2 QGS.

This clone showed up just a few times. The V call is TRDV3, the J call TRDJ1; 7 bases match TRDD3. This CDR3 is 20 amino acids long. After removal of 2 bases from V and 1 base from J, the junction contained 25 bases not matched to a gene. Germline assignment: CDR1 TVYSNPD and CDR2 GDNSRS (reference sequence). CDR3 in amino acids: CAFPPSSILLGMGITDKLIF. CDR3 coding DNA: TGTGCCTTTCCCCCAAGTTCCATTTTACTGGGGATGGGGATCACCGATAAACTCATCTTT.

V is TRDV1 and J is TRDJ1; 7 bases line up with TRDD3. J was trimmed by 4 bases and V by 8 bases; bases with no gene match: 22. The CDR3 totals 18 residues. Germline loops: CDR1 TSWWSYY, CDR2 QGS. The CDR3 loop is CALMAYWDWGPSIDKLIF. The CDR3 DNA reads TGTGCTCTTATGGCCTACTGGGACTGGGGACCCTCGATCGATAAACTCATCTTT.